These 26 T cell receptor beta chains came from one sample sequenced in a study of T cell changes during pregnancy in multiple sclerosis. Data came from immunoSEQ multiplex PCR; TCRdb stores just in-frame clones and leaves some out. The table shows around 40,000 clones, with approximately 90% occurring only once. The specimen was CD4+ T cells from peripheral blood mononuclear cells, collected in the third trimester of pregnancy. These receptors were obtained from a female donor in good health, enrolled as a control in a pregnancy study.

This clone was seen only once. The chain is built from TRBV10-1 and TRBJ1-2; tentative D call: TRBD1 (5 bases). The CDR3 loop spans 13 amino acids. V lost 8 bases to trimming and J lost 4 bases, with 14 bases between them. Germline V gene data show CDR1 as WNHNN and CDR2 as SYGVQD (reference sequence). CDR3 bases: TGCGCCAGCCCCTCGACAGTTCTCTATGGCTACACCTTC. Translation: CASPSTVLYGYTF.

The chain joins TRBV2 to TRBJ2-5; a possible D gene is TRBD2 (5 bases). V was trimmed by 6 bases and J by 2 bases, leaving 13 bases between them. Germline V gene lookup returns CDR1 SNHLY and CDR2 FYNNEI. The CDR3 has 14 amino acids. The CDR3 sequence is CASSPVRGQETQYF. CDR3 DNA: TGTGCCAGCAGCCCCGTACGCGGGCAAGAGACCCAGTACTTC. Full variable domain (remainder filled in from reference TRBV2 and TRBJ2-5): EPEVTQTPSHQVTQMGQEVILRCVPISNHLYFYWYRQILGQKVEFLVSFYNNEISEKSEIFDDQFSVERPDGSNFTLKIRSTKLEDSAMYFCASSPVRGQETQYFGPGTRLLVL.

The chain uses TRBV9 and TRBJ1-4; possible D gene TRBD1, 5 bases. The CDR3 sequence is 14 residues long. Germline V gene lookup returns CDR1 SGDLS and CDR2 YYNGEE. Trimming pared 0 bases from V and 7 bases from J, leaving 10 bases between. CDR3 nucleotides: TGTGCCAGCAGCGTAGAGGGGAGGGGTGAAAAACTGTTTTTT. Its translation is CASSVEGRGEKLFF.

The rearrangement uses TRBV12-5 and TRBJ2-5; D perhaps matches TRBD1 (6 bases). Trimming left V 1 base short and J 2 bases short, with 8 bases between. The CDR3 length is 14 residues. The germline V gene encodes CDR1 LGHNT and CDR2 FRNRAP. In nucleotides, the CDR3 is TGTGCTAGTGGTTTGGAGGGGGTTCAAGAGACCCAGTACTTC. Translation: CASGLEGVQETQYF.

The chain recombines TRBV19 with TRBJ2-1; TRBD2 agrees at 7 bases. The V segment lost 4 bases and the J segment 4 bases; nucleotides outside the gene matches: 7. Germline CDR1 LNHDA, CDR2 SQIVND (reference sequence). This CDR3 spans 15 amino acids. The CDR3 spells CASSSTSEEYNEQFF. The CDR3 DNA sequence: TGTGCCAGTAGTAGTACTAGCGAAGAGTACAATGAGCAGTTCTTC. Complete variable domain (other parts from reference TRBV19 and TRBJ2-1): DGGITQSPKYLFRKEGQNVTLSCEQNLNHDAMYWYRQDPGQGLRLIYYSQIVNDFQKGDIAEGYSVSREKKESFPLTVTSAQKNPTAFYLCASSSTSEEYNEQFFGPGTRLTVL.

The genes are TRBV7-2 and TRBJ2-3, with TRBD2 matching 10 bases. The CDR3 loop spans 15 amino acids. V dropped 1 base and J dropped 6; count of bases not matched to a gene: 4. Germline V gene data show CDR1 as SGHTA and CDR2 as FQGNSA. The CDR3 nucleotides are TGTGCCAGCAGCTTAGGGCTAGCGGGAGTGGATACGCAGTATTTT. It specifies CASSLGLAGVDTQYF.

This chain uses TRBV2 with TRBJ1-6, with D possibly being TRBD1 (6 bases). CDR1 and CDR2 (germline): SNHLY, FYNNEI. This CDR3 has 13 amino acids. With 8 bases removed from V and 7 bases from J, the gap between germline ends came to 12 bases. The DNA of the CDR3 is TGTGCCAGCGGGGGGGGGCTCAATTCACCCCTCCACTTT. It is translated as CASGGGLNSPLHF.

V usage is TRBV7-2 and J usage is TRBJ2-3, with a possible D match to TRBD2 (7 bases). Trimming took 1 base from V and 7 from J, leaving 15 bases between them. The CDR3 contains 15 residues. Germline CDR1 SGHTA, CDR2 FQGNSA. Written as DNA, the CDR3 is TGTGCCAGCAGCTTAGGAGGGGGGGGAAAAAATACGCAGTATTTT. Amino acids: CASSLGGGGKNTQYF.

The chain links TRBV18 to TRBJ2-2; TRBD2 agrees at 12 bases. Germline V lookup: CDR1 KGHSH, CDR2 LQKENI. J was trimmed by 6 bases and V by 8 bases; bases with no gene match: 10. The CDR3 is 16 residues long. The CDR3: CASGRLAGAFAGELFF. The CDR3 bases are TGTGCCAGCGGACGACTAGCGGGGGCGTTTGCCGGGGAGCTGTTTTTT.

This clone was seen once. The chain uses TRBV18 and TRBJ1-1; the D is unclear. CDR1 is KGHSH, CDR2 LQKENI, per germline. The V end was cut by 4 bases, the J end by 7 bases, with 10 bases between. The CDR3 has 12 residues. Here the CDR3 reads CASSQELLEAFF. CDR3 bases: TGTGCCAGCTCACAGGAGCTTCTTGAAGCTTTCTTT. The complete variable domain, with remaining parts taken from reference TRBV18 and TRBJ1-1, reads NAGVMQNPRHLVRRRGQEARLRCSPMKGHSHVYWYRQLPEEGLKFMVYLQKENIIDESGMPKERFSAEFPKEGPSILRIQQVVRGDSAAYFCASSQELLEAFFGQGTRLTVV.

The chain is built from TRBV6-1 and TRBJ2-3; 8 bases line up with TRBD2. Germline CDR1 and CDR2: MNHNS and SASEGT. The CDR3 consists of 15 residues. V trimming: 5 bases; J trimming: 5 bases; junction bases outside the gene matches: 9. The DNA of the CDR3 is TGTGCCAGCAGTCCCCCCGGGACTAGGGTAGATACGCAGTATTTT. Translating gives CASSPPGTRVDTQYF.

CDR3 residues: CASSYLTLSGRETQYF. CDR3 DNA sequence: TGTGCCAGCAGTTACCTGACCCTTTCAGGGCGGGAGACCCAGTACTTC. The chain joins TRBV6-5 to TRBJ2-5, with D perhaps TRBD1 (5 bases). Germline CDR1 MNHEY, CDR2 SVGAGI. CDR3 length: 16 amino acids. Trimming left V 2 bases short and J 5 bases short, with 18 bases between.

The chain is built from TRBV11-2 and TRBJ2-3; unclear D gene. Looked up from germline, CDR1 is SGHAT and CDR2 is FQNNGV. The CDR3 is made up of 14 amino acids. Trimming stripped 0 bases from V and 2 bases from J, with 6 bases between. CDR3 sequence: CASSLDGPTDTQYF. DNA for the CDR3: TGTGCCAGCAGCTTAGATGGGCCCACAGATACGCAGTATTTT. The variable domain in full, completed from reference TRBV11-2 and TRBJ2-3, reads EAGVAQSPRYKIIEKRQSVAFWCNPISGHATLYWYQQILGQGPKLLIQFQNNGVVDDSQLPKDRFSAERLKGVDSTLKIQPAKLEDSAVYLCASSLDGPTDTQYFGPGTRLTVL.

The gene calls are TRBV7-2 and TRBJ2-1, with TRBD2 as a possible D gene (6 bases). Germline V lookup: CDR1 SGHTA, CDR2 FQGNSA. The CDR3 covers 15 residues. V was clipped by 3 bases and J by 4 bases, with 13 bases between them. The CDR3 region is CASSLMEGLYNEQFF. The CDR3 bases are TGTGCCAGCAGCTTGATGGAGGGGTTGTACAATGAGCAGTTCTTC.

The chain employs TRBV7-9 and TRBJ1-1, with a tentative D call TRBD1 (6 bases). The ends were cut back, 1 base at V and 4 bases at J, with 7 bases in the middle. Germline lookup yields CDR1 SEHNR and CDR2 FQNEAQ (reference sequence). This CDR3 comprises 13 residues. Here the CDR3 DNA reads TGTGCCAGCAGCTTAGAAGGGGGCACTGAAGCTTTCTTT. Encoded protein: CASSLEGGTEAFF.

The chain recombines TRBV7-8 with TRBJ2-5; tentatively, D is TRBD2 (6 bases). This CDR3 contains 13 residues. Trimming took off 4 bases at V and 2 bases at J, with 8 bases between the two ends. The V gene's germline CDR1 is SGHVS and CDR2 FQNEAQ. The CDR3 region has the DNA TGTGCCAGCAGCTACGGACTACAAGAGACCCAGTACTTC. The encoded protein is CASSYGLQETQYF. The full variable domain, its missing parts supplied by reference TRBV7-8 and TRBJ2-5, is GAGVSQSPRYKVAKRGQDVALRCDPISGHVSLFWYQQALGQGPEFLTYFQNEAQLDKSGLPSDRFFAERPEGSVSTLKIQRTQQEDSAVYLCASSYGLQETQYFGPGTRLLVL.

This chain connects TRBV5-1 to TRBJ2-1; D might be TRBD2 (6 bases). This CDR3 comprises 14 residues. Trimming stripped 0 bases from V and 7 bases from J, with 11 bases between. Per germline, CDR1 SGHRS and CDR2 YFSETQ. The CDR3 is CASSLGPGGNEQFF. DNA of the CDR3: TGCGCCAGCAGCTTGGGTCCTGGAGGGAATGAGCAGTTCTTC.

CDR3: CASSGAEVNTEAFF. CDR3 in DNA: TGTGCCAGCAGTGGGGCGGAGGTTAACACTGAAGCTTTCTTT. This rearrangement joins TRBV25-1 to TRBJ1-1; D gene uncertain. CDR1 and CDR2 from the germline V gene are MGHDK and SYGVNS. V was trimmed by 4 bases and J by 2 bases, leaving 11 bases between them. CDR3 length: 14 residues.

V is TRBV11-3 and J is TRBJ1-2, with D possibly matching TRBD1 (6 bases). The CDR3 covers 16 residues. Germline loops: CDR1 SGHNT, CDR2 YENEEA. V gave up 2 bases and J gave up 4 bases, with 17 bases separating them. DNA for the CDR3: TGTGCCAGCAGCTTATGGCCTACAGGGAGTCCCTATGGCTACACCTTC. Translation gives CASSLWPTGSPYGYTF.

The CDR3 DNA is TGTGCCAGCAGCCCCTTTGGGGGACTCACCGGGGAGCTGTTTTTT. Its protein is CASSPFGGLTGELFF. V gene TRBV27 combines with J gene TRBJ2-2; weak D call: TRBD2 (6 bases). The V end was cut by 6 bases, the J end by 4 bases, with 15 bases between. Germline V gene lookup returns CDR1 MNHEY and CDR2 SMNVEV (reference sequence). The length of the CDR3 is 15 residues.

This sequence joins TRBV5-1 and TRBJ1-3, with a tentative D call TRBD1 (5 bases). The V and J ends lost 4 bases and 0 bases respectively, with 11 bases between them. CDR3 length: 15 amino acids. CDR1 and CDR2 (germline): SGHRS, YFSETQ. The CDR3 protein is CASSLQAHSGNTIYF. CDR3 bases: TGCGCCAGCAGCCTACAGGCGCACTCTGGAAACACCATATATTTT.

Comment on this clone: Within the sample, other DNA sequences also encode this same CDR3. CDR3 loop: CASSQEGGYEQYF. CDR3 nucleotides: TGCGCCAGCAGCCAAGAGGGGGGGTACGAGCAGTACTTC. The chain links TRBV4-3 to TRBJ2-7, with 7 bases lining up with TRBD2. The CDR3 contains 13 residues. V dropped 0 bases and J dropped 4; count of bases not matched to a gene: 0. CDR1 and CDR2 (germline): LGHNA, YSLEER.

The chain couples TRBV19 to TRBJ1-2; TRBD1 agrees at 8 bases. V lost 6 bases and J lost 4; bases outside the gene matches: 4. The CDR3 sequence is 13 residues long. Germline CDR1 LNHDA, CDR2 SQIVND (reference sequence). CDR3 coding DNA: TGTGCCAGTAGCTCAGGGGGCATCTATGGCTACACCTTC. Translated, it gives CASSSGGIYGYTF.

The CDR3 sequence: CASSERTGTRETQYF. The DNA for the CDR3 is TGTGCCAGCAGTGAAAGAACAGGGACGAGGGAGACCCAGTACTTC. This chain links TRBV28 with TRBJ2-5, with D perhaps TRBD1 (6 bases). Germline CDR1 MDHEN, CDR2 SYDVKM. The CDR3 totals 15 residues. V was shortened by 5 bases and J by 5 bases, with 18 bases between the two germline ends.

The chain carries TRBV2 and TRBJ1-5, with 7 bases matching TRBD1. This CDR3 is built from 13 residues. J lost 5 bases, V lost 8 bases, and 6 bases had no gene match. Germline V lookup: CDR1 SNHLY, CDR2 FYNNEI. CDR3 coding DNA: TGTGCCAGCGCAAGGGGGCAGGATCAGCCCCAGCATTTT. It codes for CASARGQDQPQHF.

The sample holds a few counts of this clone. The chain links TRBV19 to TRBJ1-5; TRBD1 matches 10 bases. Germline values: CDR1 LNHDA, CDR2 SQIVND (reference sequence). This CDR3 comprises 15 residues. V dropped 7 bases and J dropped 5; count of bases not matched to a gene: 8. CDR3 in DNA: TGTGCCAGTACCCGTCCCGGGACAGGGGATCAGCCCCAGCATTTT. It yields the protein CASTRPGTGDQPQHF. Full variable domain (outside the CDR3, taken from reference TRBV19 and TRBJ1-5): DGGITQSPKYLFRKEGQNVTLSCEQNLNHDAMYWYRQDPGQGLRLIYYSQIVNDFQKGDIAEGYSVSREKKESFPLTVTSAQKNPTAFYLCASTRPGTGDQPQHFGDGTRLSIL.